The rows below give T cell receptor beta chains drawn from one sample of a study of shared clonotypes between healthy human individuals. Generated by immunoSEQ multiplex PCR, the TCRdb table keeps only in-frame clones and is missing some. The data contain some 2 million clones, about 95% of them singletons. Material: naive CD8+ T cells sorted from blood. These receptors all come from a man younger than 35 in good health. The CDR3 runs from the conserved cysteine through the conserved F or W.

V gene,J gene,CDR3 protein
TRBV28,TRBJ2-7,CASSLPWDSSSYEQYF
TRBV13,TRBJ2-1,CASSPEEFYNEQFF
TRBV19,TRBJ2-1,CASSIGLYNEQFF
TRBV6-1,TRBJ2-7,CASSETRAPKYEQYF
TRBV7-9,TRBJ2-7,CASSLEGPEQYF
TRBV5-1,TRBJ1-2,CASSLDWRDNPEGYTF
TRBV7-9,TRBJ1-4,CASSFPPGQDNEKLFF
TRBV5-4,TRBJ2-7,CASSGETAAYEQYF
TRBV27,TRBJ2-5,CASSTTSGGVGYQETQYF
TRBV9,TRBJ2-1,CASSPLLAGGPQFF
TRBV9,TRBJ2-1,CASSVALGLALDEQFF
TRBV7-9,TRBJ2-7,CASSLAFSYEQYF
TRBV6-9,TRBJ2-1,CASSHSSGRNNEQFF
TRBV27,TRBJ2-1,CASRTGAGTSGIDEQFF
TRBV28,TRBJ2-5,CASSPTGTGLQETQYF
TRBV19,TRBJ2-1,CASRYAGEGYNEQFF
TRBV25-1,TRBJ2-1,CASWGDTYNEQFF
TRBV7-9,TRBJ2-1,CASTRRLGADNEQFF
TRBV7-9,TRBJ1-1,CASSPLAEAFF
TRBV27,TRBJ1-1,CASSPLVSTNTEAFF
TRBV5-1,TRBJ2-5,CASSPGTLLQETQYF
TRBV11-2,TRBJ2-2,CASSLVGGVTGELFF
TRBV5-6,TRBJ2-7,CASSGRGEWSYEQYF
TRBV7-9,TRBJ2-6,CASSWRLAGGGGANVLTF
TRBV6-4,TRBJ2-1,CASSERGYNEQFF
TRBV10-3,TRBJ2-1,CAISEAGTGKGDSNEQFF
TRBV18,TRBJ2-5,CASSPRVLETQYF
TRBV11-2,TRBJ2-5,CASSHNRDREETQYF
TRBV7-9,TRBJ2-1,CASSLVLDNEQFF
TRBV10-1,TRBJ2-3,CASRDRGLRTDTQYF
TRBV11-2,TRBJ2-7,CASSLTSGSSYEQYF
TRBV7-9,TRBJ1-1,CASSPTGAGTEAFF
TRBV27,TRBJ1-5,CASSSTGTSNQPQHF
TRBV28,TRBJ2-2,CASSLTGNTGELFF
TRBV10-3,NA,CAIGGLGYEQYF
TRBV19,TRBJ2-7,CASSIGIQGYEQYF
TRBV5-1,TRBJ2-3,CASSPASGTDTQYF
TRBV2,TRBJ2-1,CASSEALGLAGRKSYNEQFF
TRBV6-5,TRBJ1-1,CASSPEAGAGEAFF
TRBV10-2,TRBJ2-5,CASSEFWEETQYF
TRBV4-1,TRBJ1-6,CASSQDQQGGNSPLHF
TRBV7-9,TRBJ1-1,CASSSIQGAEAFF
TRBV27,TRBJ2-3,CASSPGTSGSRTDTQYF
TRBV6-5,TRBJ2-7,CASSYSTGQRSYEQYF
TRBV6-1,TRBJ2-7,CASSDGQGYEQYF
TRBV15,TRBJ1-4,CATSRGQLFEKLFF